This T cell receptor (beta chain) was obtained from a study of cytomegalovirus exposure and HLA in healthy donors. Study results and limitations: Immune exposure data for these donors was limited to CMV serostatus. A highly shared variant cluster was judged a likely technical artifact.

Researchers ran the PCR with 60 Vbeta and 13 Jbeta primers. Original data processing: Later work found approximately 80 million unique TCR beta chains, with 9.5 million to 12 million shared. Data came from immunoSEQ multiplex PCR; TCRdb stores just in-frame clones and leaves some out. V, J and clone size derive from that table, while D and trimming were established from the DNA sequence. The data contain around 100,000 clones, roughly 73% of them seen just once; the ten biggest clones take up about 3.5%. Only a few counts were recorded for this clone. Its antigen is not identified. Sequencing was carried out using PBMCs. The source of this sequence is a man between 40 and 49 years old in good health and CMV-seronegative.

The CDR3 sequence is CASSFLVTGNQPQHF. The CDR3 DNA is TGTGCCAGCAGTTTTCTGGTAACGGGCAATCAGCCCCAGCATTTT. The chain couples TRBV6-5 to TRBJ1-5; D ambiguous. Per the germline V gene, CDR1 is MNHEY and CDR2 is SVGAGI. V lost 4 bases and J 2 bases, leaving 12 bases between the germline ends. The CDR3 runs 15 residues.